Detailed here is one T cell receptor (beta chain). The ends were cut back, 4 bases at V and 4 bases at J, with 14 bases in the middle. The CDR3 sequence is 15 residues long. CDR1 SGHDN and CDR2 FVKESK come from the germline V gene. The entry originates in a study of T cell changes during pregnancy in multiple sclerosis. Assay used: immunoSEQ multiplex PCR; TCRdb lists only in-frame clones, some missing. The sample contains about 75,000 clones, 80% to 90% of which appear only once. Sample: peripheral blood, taken in the first trimester of pregnancy. This receptor was taken from a female donor in good health, enrolled as a control in a pregnancy study. V is TRBV14 and J is TRBJ1-5; D gene unclear. CDR3 sequence reads: CASSPRHSRNQPQHF. The CDR3 bases are TGTGCCAGCAGCCCACGGCACAGTCGAAATCAGCCCCAGCATTTT.